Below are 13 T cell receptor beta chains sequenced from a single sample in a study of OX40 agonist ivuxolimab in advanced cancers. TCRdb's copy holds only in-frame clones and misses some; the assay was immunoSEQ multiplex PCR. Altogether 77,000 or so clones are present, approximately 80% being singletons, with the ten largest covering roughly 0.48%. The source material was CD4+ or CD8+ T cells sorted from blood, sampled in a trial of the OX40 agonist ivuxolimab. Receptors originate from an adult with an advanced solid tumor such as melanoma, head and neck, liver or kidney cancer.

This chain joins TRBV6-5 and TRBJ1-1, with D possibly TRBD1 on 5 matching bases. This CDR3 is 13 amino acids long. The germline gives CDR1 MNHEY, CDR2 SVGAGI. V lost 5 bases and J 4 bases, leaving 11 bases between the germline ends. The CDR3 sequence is CASSQRGTTEAFF. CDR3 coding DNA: TGTGCCAGCAGTCAGAGGGGAACCACTGAAGCTTTCTTT.

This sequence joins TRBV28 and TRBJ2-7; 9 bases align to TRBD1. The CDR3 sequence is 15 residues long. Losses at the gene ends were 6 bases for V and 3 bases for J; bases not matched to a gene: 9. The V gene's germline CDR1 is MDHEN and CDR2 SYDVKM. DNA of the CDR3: TGTGCCAGCAGCAGATGGGGGACAGGGAACTACGAGCAGTACTTC. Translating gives CASSRWGTGNYEQYF.

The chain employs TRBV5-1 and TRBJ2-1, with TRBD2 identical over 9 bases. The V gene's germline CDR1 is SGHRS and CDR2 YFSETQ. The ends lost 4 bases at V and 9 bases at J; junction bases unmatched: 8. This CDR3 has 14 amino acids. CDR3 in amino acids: CASSGPGTSTEQFF. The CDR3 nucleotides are TGCGCCAGCAGCGGACCCGGGACTAGCACTGAGCAGTTCTTC.

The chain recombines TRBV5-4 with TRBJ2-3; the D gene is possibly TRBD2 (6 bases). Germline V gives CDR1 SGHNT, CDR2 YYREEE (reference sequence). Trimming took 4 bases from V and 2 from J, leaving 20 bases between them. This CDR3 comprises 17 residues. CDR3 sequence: CASSPGVGGILTDTQYF. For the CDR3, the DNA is TGTGCCAGCAGCCCGGGGGTTGGCGGGATACTCACAGATACGCAGTATTTT.

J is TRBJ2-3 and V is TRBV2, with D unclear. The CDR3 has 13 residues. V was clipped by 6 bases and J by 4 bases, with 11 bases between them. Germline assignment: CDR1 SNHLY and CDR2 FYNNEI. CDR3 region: CASRPGGSDTQYF. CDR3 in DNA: TGTGCCAGCAGACCGGGCGGATCAGATACGCAGTATTTT.

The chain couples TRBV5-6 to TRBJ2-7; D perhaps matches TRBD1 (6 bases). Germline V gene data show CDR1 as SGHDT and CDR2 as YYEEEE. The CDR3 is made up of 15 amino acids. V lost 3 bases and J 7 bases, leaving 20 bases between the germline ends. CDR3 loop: CASSSFGQIFLEQYF. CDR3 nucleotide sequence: TGTGCCAGCAGCTCCTTTGGACAGATATTTCTGGAGCAGTACTTC.

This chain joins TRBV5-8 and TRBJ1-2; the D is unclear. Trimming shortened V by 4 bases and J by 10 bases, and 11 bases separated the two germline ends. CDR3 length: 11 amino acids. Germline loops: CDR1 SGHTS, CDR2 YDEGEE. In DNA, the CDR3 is TGTGCCAGCAGCGCGGACGGTCACTACACCTTC. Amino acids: CASSADGHYTF.

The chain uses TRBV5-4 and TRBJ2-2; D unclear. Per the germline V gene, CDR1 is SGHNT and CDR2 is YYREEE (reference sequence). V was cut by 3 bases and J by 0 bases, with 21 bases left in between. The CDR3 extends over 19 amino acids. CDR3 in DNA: TGTGCCAGCAGCTCCGGATTGACGGGTTCATCTACGAACACCGGGGAGCTGTTTTTT. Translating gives CASSSGLTGSSTNTGELFF.

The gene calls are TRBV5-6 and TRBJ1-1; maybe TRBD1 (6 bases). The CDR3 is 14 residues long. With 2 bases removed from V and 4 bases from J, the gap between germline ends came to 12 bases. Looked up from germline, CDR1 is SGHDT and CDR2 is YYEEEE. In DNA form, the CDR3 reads TGTGCCAGCAGCTTAGTGTACAGGGCCACTGAAGCTTTCTTT. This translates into CASSLVYRATEAFF.

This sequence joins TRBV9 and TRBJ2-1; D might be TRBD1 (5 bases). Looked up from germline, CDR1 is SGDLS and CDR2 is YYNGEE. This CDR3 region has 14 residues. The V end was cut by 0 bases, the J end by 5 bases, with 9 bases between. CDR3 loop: CASSVEVRDNEQFF. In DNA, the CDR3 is TGTGCCAGCAGCGTAGAAGTCAGGGACAATGAGCAGTTCTTC.

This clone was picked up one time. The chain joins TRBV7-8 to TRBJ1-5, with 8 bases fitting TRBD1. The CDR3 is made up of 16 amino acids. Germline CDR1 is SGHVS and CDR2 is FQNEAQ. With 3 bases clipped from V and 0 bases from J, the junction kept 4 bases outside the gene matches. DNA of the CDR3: TGTGCCAGCAGCTTCCAGGGGGCCTATAGCAATCAGCCCCAGCATTTT. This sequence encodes CASSFQGAYSNQPQHF.

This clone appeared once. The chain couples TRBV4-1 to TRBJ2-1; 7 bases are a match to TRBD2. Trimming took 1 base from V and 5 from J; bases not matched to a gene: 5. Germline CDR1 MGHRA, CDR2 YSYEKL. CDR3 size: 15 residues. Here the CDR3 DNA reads TGCGCCAGCAGCCAAGTCACTCTAGCGGACAATGAGCAGTTCTTC. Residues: CASSQVTLADNEQFF.

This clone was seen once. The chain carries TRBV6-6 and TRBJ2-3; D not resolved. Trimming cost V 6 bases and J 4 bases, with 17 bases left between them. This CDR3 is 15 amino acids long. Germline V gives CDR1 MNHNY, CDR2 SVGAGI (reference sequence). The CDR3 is CASSPSLVGADTQYF. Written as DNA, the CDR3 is TGTGCCAGCAGCCCCAGTCTGGTTGGAGCAGATACGCAGTATTTT.